This T cell receptor beta chain was sequenced for a study of shared clonotypes between healthy human individuals. The study, taken as a whole, reports: The study generally estimated greater richness for naive than memory subsets.

Repertoires were generated with immunoSEQ multiplex PCR, while TCRdb's copy carries only in-frame clones and drops some. Of around 990,000 clones in the sample, approximately 80% were seen once. Notes on this clone: Its cognate antigen is unknown.

Per the germline V gene, CDR1 is SGHTA and CDR2 is FQGTGA. The V segment lost 2 bases and the J segment 4 bases; nucleotides outside the gene matches: 5. The CDR3 covers 15 residues. The sequenced material came from memory CD4+ T cells from PBMCs. Subset specified: CD45RA-negative fraction. The chain links TRBV7-3 to TRBJ2-3, with 8 nucleotides matching TRBD1. This receptor was obtained from a man between 18 and 35 years old in good health. Some clones in this sample may be carry-over from other donors' samples. DNA for the CDR3: TGTGCCAGCAGCTTATCCAGGGGGCGCCCAGATACGCAGTATTTT. It yields the protein CASSLSRGRPDTQYF. Together with reference TRBV7-3 and TRBJ2-3, the CDR3 gives the full variable domain: GAGVSQTPSNKVTEKGKYVELRCDPISGHTALYWYRQSLGQGPEFLIYFQGTGAADDSGLPNDRFFAVRPEGSVSTLKIQRTERGDSAVYLCASSLSRGRPDTQYFGPGTRLTVL.